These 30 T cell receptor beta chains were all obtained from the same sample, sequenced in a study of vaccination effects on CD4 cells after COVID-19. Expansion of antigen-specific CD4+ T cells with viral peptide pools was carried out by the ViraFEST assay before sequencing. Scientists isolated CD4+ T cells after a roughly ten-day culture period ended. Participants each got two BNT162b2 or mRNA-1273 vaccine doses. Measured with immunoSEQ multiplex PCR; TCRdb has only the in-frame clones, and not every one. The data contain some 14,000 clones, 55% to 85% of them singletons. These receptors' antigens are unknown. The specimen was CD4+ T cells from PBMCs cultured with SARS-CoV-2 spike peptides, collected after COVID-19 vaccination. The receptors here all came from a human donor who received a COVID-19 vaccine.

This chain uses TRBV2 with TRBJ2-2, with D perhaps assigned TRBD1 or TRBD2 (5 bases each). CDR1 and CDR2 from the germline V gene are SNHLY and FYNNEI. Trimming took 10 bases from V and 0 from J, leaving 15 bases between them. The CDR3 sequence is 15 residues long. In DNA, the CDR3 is TGTGCCACACGTTTGGGACGTTCGAACACCGGGGAGCTGTTTTTT. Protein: CATRLGRSNTGELFF.

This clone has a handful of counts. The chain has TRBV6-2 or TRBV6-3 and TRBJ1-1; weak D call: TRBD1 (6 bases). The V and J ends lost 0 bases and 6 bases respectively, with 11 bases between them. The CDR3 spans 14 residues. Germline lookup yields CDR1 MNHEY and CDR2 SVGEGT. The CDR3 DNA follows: TGTGCCAGCAGTTACTCGAGTGGGGGCGCTGAAGCTTTCTTT. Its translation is CASSYSSGGAEAFF.

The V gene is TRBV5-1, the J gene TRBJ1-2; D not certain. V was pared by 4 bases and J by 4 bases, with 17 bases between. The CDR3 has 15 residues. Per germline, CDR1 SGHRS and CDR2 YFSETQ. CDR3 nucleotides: TGCGCCAGCAGCCCGCCCCCCACTGATGGCTATGGCTACACCTTC. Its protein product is CASSPPPTDGYGYTF.

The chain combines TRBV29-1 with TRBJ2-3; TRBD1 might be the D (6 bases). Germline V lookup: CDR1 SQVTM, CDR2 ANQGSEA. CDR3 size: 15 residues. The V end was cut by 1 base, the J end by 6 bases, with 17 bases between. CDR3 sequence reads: CSVEGGHLNLDTQYF. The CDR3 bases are TGCAGCGTTGAAGGGGGACACCTGAACTTGGATACGCAGTATTTT.

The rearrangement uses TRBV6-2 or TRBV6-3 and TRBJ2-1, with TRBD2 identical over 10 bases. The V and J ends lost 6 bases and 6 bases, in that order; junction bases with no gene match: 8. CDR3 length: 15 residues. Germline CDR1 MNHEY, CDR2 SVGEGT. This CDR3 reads CASSYRTSGFNEQFF. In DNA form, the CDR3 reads TGTGCCAGCAGCTATAGGACTAGCGGATTCAATGAGCAGTTCTTC.

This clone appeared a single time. The CDR3 coding sequence is TGTGCCAGCAGCCAAGACGTTGGCCGGATAACAGATACGCAGTATTTT. Protein: CASSQDVGRITDTQYF. V is TRBV4-2 and J is TRBJ2-3, with no clear D. This CDR3 is built from 16 residues. The V and J ends lost 0 bases and 3 bases respectively, with 13 bases between them. Germline V lookup: CDR1 LGHNA, CDR2 YNFKEQ.

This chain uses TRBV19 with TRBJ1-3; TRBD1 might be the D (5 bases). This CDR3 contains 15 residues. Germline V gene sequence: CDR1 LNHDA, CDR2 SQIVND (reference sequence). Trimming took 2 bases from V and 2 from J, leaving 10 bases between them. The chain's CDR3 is CASSISGVAGNTIYF. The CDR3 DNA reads TGTGCCAGTAGTATATCGGGGGTTGCTGGAAACACCATATATTTT.

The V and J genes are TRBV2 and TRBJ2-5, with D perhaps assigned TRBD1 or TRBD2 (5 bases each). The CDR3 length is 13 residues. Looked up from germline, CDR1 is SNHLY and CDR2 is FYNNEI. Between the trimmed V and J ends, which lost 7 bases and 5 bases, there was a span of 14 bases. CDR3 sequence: CASNLGTGETQYF. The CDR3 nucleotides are TGTGCCAGCAACCTCGGGACGGGGGAGACCCAGTACTTC.

CDR3 sequence: CASSALSGPYGYTF. In nucleotides, the CDR3 is TGTGCCAGCAGCGCCCTCTCCGGACCCTATGGCTACACCTTC. V and J are TRBV9 and TRBJ1-2; D is uncertain. This CDR3 contains 14 residues. The germline V gene encodes CDR1 SGDLS and CDR2 YYNGEE. The germline V and J ends were trimmed by 3 bases and 4 bases, with 13 bases remaining between them.

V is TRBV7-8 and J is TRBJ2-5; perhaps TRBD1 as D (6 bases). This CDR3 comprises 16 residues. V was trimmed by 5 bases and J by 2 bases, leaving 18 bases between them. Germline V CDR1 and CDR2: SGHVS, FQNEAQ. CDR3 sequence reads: CASSPSPGQGQETQYF. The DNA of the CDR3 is TGTGCCAGCAGCCCCAGCCCGGGACAAGGGCAAGAGACCCAGTACTTC.

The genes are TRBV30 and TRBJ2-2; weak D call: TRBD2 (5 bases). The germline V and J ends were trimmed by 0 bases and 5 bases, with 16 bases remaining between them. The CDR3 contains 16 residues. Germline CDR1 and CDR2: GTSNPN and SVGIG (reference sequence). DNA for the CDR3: TGTGCCTGGAGTGTAAATCTAGCTGGAATGACCGGGGAGCTGTTTTTT. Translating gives CAWSVNLAGMTGELFF.

The CDR3 region is CASSTTGEGTGELFF. The CDR3, as DNA: TGTGCCAGCAGCACGACAGGGGAGGGGACCGGGGAGCTGTTTTTT. This sequence joins TRBV28 and TRBJ2-2, with TRBD1 as a possible D gene (8 bases). The V gene's germline CDR1 is MDHEN and CDR2 SYDVKM. V was clipped by 6 bases and J by 5 bases, with 16 bases between them. The CDR3 length is 15 residues.

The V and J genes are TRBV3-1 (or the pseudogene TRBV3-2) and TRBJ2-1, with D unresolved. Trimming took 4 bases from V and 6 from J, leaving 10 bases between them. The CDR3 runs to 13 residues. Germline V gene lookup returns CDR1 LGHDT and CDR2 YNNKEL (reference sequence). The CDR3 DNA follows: TGTGCCAGCAGCCGGCTAGTCTTCAATGAGCAGTTCTTC. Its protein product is CASSRLVFNEQFF.

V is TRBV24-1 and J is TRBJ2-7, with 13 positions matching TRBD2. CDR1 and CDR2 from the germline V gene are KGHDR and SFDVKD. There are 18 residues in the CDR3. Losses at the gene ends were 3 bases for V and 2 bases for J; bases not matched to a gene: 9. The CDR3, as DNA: TGTGCCACCAGTGATCGGACTAGCGGGAGTGCGATAACCTACGAGCAGTACTTC. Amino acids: CATSDRTSGSAITYEQYF.

The CDR3 DNA sequence: TGTGCCAGCAGGGGACTAGCGGATTACGAGCAGTACTTC. It translates to CASRGLADYEQYF. The chain recombines TRBV7-2 with TRBJ2-7; 11 bases are a match to TRBD2. After removal of 6 bases from V and 4 bases from J, the junction contained 2 bases not matched to a gene. The CDR3 has 13 residues. Germline V CDR1 and CDR2: SGHTA, FQGNSA.

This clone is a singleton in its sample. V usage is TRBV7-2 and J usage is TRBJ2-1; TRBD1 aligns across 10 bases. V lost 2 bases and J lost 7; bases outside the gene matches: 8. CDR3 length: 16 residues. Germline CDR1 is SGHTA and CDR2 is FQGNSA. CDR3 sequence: CASSLRLGQGLNEQFF. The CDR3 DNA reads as TGTGCCAGCAGCTTACGTCTGGGACAGGGGTTGAATGAGCAGTTCTTC.

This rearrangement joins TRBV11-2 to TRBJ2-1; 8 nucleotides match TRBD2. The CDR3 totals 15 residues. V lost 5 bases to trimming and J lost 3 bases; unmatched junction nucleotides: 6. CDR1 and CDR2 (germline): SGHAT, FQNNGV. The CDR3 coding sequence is TGTGCCAGCAGCCTACTCGCGGGGGGCTACAATGAGCAGTTCTTC. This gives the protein CASSLLAGGYNEQFF. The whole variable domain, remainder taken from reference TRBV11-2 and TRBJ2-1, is EAGVAQSPRYKIIEKRQSVAFWCNPISGHATLYWYQQILGQGPKLLIQFQNNGVVDDSQLPKDRFSAERLKGVDSTLKIQPAKLEDSAVYLCASSLLAGGYNEQFFGPGTRLTVL.

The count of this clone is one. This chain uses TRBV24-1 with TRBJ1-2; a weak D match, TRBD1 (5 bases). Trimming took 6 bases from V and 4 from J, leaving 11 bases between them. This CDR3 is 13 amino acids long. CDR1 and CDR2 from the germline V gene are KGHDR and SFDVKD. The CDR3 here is CATSPKDSYGYTF. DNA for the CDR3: TGTGCCACCAGTCCAAAAGACAGCTATGGCTACACCTTC.

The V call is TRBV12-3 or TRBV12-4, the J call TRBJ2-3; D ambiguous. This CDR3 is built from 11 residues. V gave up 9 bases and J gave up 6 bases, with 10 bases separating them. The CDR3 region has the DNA TGTGCCAGTTCCCGTGAGGATACGCAGTATTTT. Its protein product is CASSREDTQYF.

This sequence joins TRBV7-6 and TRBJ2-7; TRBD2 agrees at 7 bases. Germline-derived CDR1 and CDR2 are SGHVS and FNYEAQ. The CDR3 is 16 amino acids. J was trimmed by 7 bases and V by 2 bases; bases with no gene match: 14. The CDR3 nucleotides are TGTGCCAGCAGCTTATCCGCGGGAGCCCTCGCTCATGAGCAGTACTTC. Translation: CASSLSAGALAHEQYF.

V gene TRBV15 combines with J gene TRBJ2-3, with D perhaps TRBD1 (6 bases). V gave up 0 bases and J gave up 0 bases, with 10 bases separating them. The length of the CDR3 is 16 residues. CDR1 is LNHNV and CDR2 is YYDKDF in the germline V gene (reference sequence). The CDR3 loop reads CATSREWDTSTDTQYF. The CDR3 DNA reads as TGTGCCACCAGCAGAGAATGGGACACTAGCACAGATACGCAGTATTTT.

CDR3 residues: CASSGPNTEAFF. The CDR3 coding sequence is TGTGCCAGTTCAGGGCCAAACACTGAAGCTTTCTTT. The rearrangement joins TRBV5-5 to TRBJ1-1; the D gene is possibly TRBD1 (5 bases). The germline V gene has CDR1 SGHKS and CDR2 YYEKEE (reference sequence). Trimming left V 8 bases short and J 2 bases short, with 10 bases between. This CDR3 spans 12 amino acids.

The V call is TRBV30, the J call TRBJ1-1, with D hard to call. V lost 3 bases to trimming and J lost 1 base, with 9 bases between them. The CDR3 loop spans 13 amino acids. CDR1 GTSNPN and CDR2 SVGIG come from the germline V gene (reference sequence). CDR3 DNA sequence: TGTGCCTGGAGCCATGACCCGAACACTGAAGCTTTCTTT. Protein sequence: CAWSHDPNTEAFF.

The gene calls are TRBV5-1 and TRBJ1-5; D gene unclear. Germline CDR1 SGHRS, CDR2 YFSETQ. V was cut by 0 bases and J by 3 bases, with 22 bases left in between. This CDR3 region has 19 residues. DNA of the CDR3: TGCGCCAGCAGCTTGGTAGGGCGGGCACATCGGTGGGACAATCAGCCCCAGCATTTT. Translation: CASSLVGRAHRWDNQPQHF.

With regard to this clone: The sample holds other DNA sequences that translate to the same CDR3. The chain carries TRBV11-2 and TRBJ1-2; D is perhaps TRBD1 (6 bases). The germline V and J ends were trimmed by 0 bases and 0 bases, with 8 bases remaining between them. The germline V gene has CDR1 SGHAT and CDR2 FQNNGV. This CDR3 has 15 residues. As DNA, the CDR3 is TGTGCCAGCAGCTTAGATCCAGGGGCTAACTATGGCTACACCTTC. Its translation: CASSLDPGANYGYTF.

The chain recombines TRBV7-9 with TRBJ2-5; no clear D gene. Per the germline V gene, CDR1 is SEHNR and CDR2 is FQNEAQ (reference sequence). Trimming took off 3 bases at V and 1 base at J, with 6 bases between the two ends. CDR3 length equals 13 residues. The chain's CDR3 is CASSLVFQETQYF. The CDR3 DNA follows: TGTGCCAGCAGCTTGGTTTTCCAAGAGACCCAGTACTTC.

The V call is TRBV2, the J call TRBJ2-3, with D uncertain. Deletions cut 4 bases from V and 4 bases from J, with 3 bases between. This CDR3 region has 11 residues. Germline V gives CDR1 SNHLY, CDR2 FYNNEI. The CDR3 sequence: CASSVADTQYF. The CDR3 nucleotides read TGTGCCAGCAGTGTAGCAGATACGCAGTATTTT.

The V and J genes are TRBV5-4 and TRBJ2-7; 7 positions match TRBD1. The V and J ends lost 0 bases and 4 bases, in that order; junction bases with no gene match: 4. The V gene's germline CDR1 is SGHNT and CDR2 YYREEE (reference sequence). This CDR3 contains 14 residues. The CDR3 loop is CASSLAGQAYEQYF. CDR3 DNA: TGTGCCAGCAGCTTGGCTGGACAGGCGTACGAGCAGTACTTC.

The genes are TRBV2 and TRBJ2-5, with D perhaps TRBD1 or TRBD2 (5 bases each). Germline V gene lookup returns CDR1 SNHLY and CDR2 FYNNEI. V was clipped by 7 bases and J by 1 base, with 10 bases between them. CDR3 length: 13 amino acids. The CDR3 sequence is CASNRDAQETQYF. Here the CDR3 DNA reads TGTGCCAGCAATAGGGACGCCCAAGAGACCCAGTACTTC.

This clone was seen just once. CDR3 bases: TGTGCCAGCAGCCGGTCTGGGTCTTGGGGGGCCCATCGGTACTTC. Protein: CASSRSGSWGAHRYF. J is TRBJ2-5 and V is TRBV14; D may correspond to TRBD1 or TRBD2 (6 bases each). The germline V gene encodes CDR1 SGHDN and CDR2 FVKESK. This CDR3 is built from 15 residues. V was trimmed by 4 bases and J by 13 bases, leaving 25 bases between them. The whole variable domain, remainder taken from reference TRBV14 and TRBJ2-5, is EAGVTQFPSHSVIEKGQTVTLRCDPISGHDNLYWYRRVMGKEIKFLLHFVKESKQDESGMPNNRFLAERTGGTYSTLKVQPAELEDSGVYFCASSRSGSWGAHRYFGPGTRLLVL.